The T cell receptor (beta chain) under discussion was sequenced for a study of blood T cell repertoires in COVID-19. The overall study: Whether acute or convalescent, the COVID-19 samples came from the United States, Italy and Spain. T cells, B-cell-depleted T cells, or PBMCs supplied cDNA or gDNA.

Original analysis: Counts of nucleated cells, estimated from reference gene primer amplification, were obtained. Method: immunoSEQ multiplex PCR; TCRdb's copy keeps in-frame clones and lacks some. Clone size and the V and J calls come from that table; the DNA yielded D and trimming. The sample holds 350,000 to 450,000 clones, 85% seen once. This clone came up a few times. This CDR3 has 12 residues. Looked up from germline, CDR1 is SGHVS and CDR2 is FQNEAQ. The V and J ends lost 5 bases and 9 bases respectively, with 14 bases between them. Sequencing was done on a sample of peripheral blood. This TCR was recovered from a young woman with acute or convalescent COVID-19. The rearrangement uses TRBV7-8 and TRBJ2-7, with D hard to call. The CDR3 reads CASSPDKSAQYF. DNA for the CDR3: TGTGCCAGCAGCCCCGATAAAAGCGCGCAGTACTTC.